This T cell receptor (beta chain) is drawn from a study of spatial heterogeneity in lung cancer. Study-level findings and limits: Intratumoral expanded alpha and beta TCR counts were found to track tumor mutation counts.

One entry per CDR3 protein results from TCRdb running MiXCR on the 5' RACE reads. The top ten clones hold roughly 7% of a sample with about 9,600 distinct CDR3 sequences, around 6.3% of them seen once. This clonotype was seen repeatedly, ten times or more. What it recognizes is unknown. V lost 1 base to trimming and J lost 4 bases, with 9 bases between them. Germline V lookup: CDR1 SGHVS, CDR2 FQNEAQ. The CDR3 runs to 14 residues. Time point denoted: sample taken at primary tumor resection. Donation came from some 72 patients with untreated early-stage non-small cell lung cancer. The study sequenced unsorted whole RNA from tumor, nontumor lung or frozen PBMC.

This TCR derives from a female donor with early-stage non-small cell lung cancer. Sequencing used lung tumor tissue, obtained at surgery. The gene calls are TRBV7-8 and TRBJ2-3, with D uncertain. CDR3 in amino acids: CASSLDLGPDTQYF. CDR3 nucleotides: TGTGCCAGCAGCTTAGACCTAGGACCAGATACGCAGTATTTT.